Listed below are T cell receptor beta chains from one sample, sequenced in a study of cytotoxic CD8 clonotypes in ibrutinib-treated CLL. Method: immunoSEQ multiplex PCR; TCRdb's copy keeps in-frame clones and lacks some. Among around 160,000 clones listed, roughly 86% were seen once. The sequencing here drew on PBMCs, taken after 12 months of ibrutinib treatment. The receptors derive from a human donor with chronic lymphocytic leukemia. Each CDR3 is given with its conserved first and last residue. Fields, in order: D gene, clone size, V gene, J gene, CDR3 protein, CDR3 DNA. The D gene is left open where the match is weak. Clone size is given for some rows only: seen once, a few or many times, or a class if the clone is expanded.

D: NA; size: NA; V: TRBV7-9; J: TRBJ1-1; CDR3: CASSLGGMNTEAFF; DNA: TGTGCCAGCAGCTTGGGGGGTATGAACACTGAAGCTTTCTTT
D: NA; size: NA; V: TRBV10-3; J: TRBJ1-5; CDR3: CAISETAYSNQPQHF; DNA: TGTGCCATCAGTGAGACAGCTTATAGCAATCAGCCCCAGCATTTT
D: NA; size: NA; V: TRBV28; J: TRBJ1-2; CDR3: CASSFQALPSSSNYGYTF; DNA: TGTGCCAGCAGTTTTCAGGCCCTCCCGAGCAGTTCCAACTATGGCTACACCTTC
D: NA; size: NA; V: TRBV28; J: TRBJ1-3; CDR3: CASREGQTAGNTIYF; DNA: TGTGCCAGCAGAGAAGGGCAGACCGCTGGAAACACCATATATTTT
D: TRBD1; size: few; V: TRBV28; J: TRBJ2-1; CDR3: CASTDRDYNEQFF; DNA: TGTGCCAGCACCGACAGGGACTACAATGAGCAGTTCTTC
D: TRBD1; size: NA; V: TRBV7-9; J: TRBJ1-1; CDR3: CASSLKTGMGTEAFF; DNA: TGTGCCAGCAGCTTAAAGACAGGGATGGGCACTGAAGCTTTCTTT
D: NA; size: once; V: TRBV5-1; J: TRBJ1-4; CDR3: CASSLVLQGSGEKLFF; DNA: TGCGCCAGCAGCTTGGTCCTCCAGGGGTCGGGTGAAAAACTGTTTTTT
D: NA; size: NA; V: TRBV7-2; J: TRBJ2-7; CDR3: CASSLATGAGEQYF; DNA: TGTGCCAGCAGCTTAGCAACGGGGGCAGGCGAGCAGTACTTC
D: TRBD1; size: NA; V: TRBV6-1; J: TRBJ1-5; CDR3: CASSGQGGNQPQHF; DNA: TGTGCCAGCAGTGGACAGGGGGGCAATCAGCCCCAGCATTTT
D: NA; size: NA; V: TRBV5-1; J: TRBJ2-3; CDR3: CASSISTAASTDTQYF; DNA: TGCGCCAGCAGCATCTCGACAGCCGCAAGCACAGATACGCAGTATTTT
D: NA; size: many; V: TRBV10-3; J: TRBJ2-1; CDR3: CAIRRLGDINEQFF; DNA: TGTGCCATCAGAAGACTGGGCGACATCAATGAGCAGTTCTTC
D: NA; size: NA; V: TRBV4-1; J: TRBJ1-4; CDR3: CASSLGDLLQNEKLFF; DNA: TGCGCCAGCAGCCTGGGCGACCTACTTCAAAATGAAAAACTGTTTTTT
D: NA; size: NA; V: TRBV28; J: TRBJ2-3; CDR3: CASSLIILQGSTDTQYF; DNA: TGTGCCAGCAGTTTAATCATTCTACAGGGTAGCACAGATACGCAGTATTTT
D: NA; size: once; V: TRBV5-1; J: TRBJ2-1; CDR3: CASSLGQSSYNEQFF; DNA: TGCGCCAGCAGCTTGGGACAGAGCTCCTACAATGAGCAGTTCTTC
D: NA; size: NA; V: TRBV5-5; J: TRBJ2-3; CDR3: CASSLWTSTDTQYF; DNA: TGTGCCAGCAGCCTTTGGACCAGCACAGATACGCAGTATTTT
D: NA; size: NA; V: TRBV15; J: TRBJ2-7; CDR3: CATSRSLGGIEQYF; DNA: TGTGCCACCAGCAGGAGCCTGGGGGGCATCGAGCAGTACTTC
D: NA; size: NA; V: TRBV5-1; J: TRBJ1-2; CDR3: CASSPQPTGNGYTF; DNA: TGCGCCAGCAGCCCTCAACCGACCGGGAATGGCTACACCTTC
D: NA; size: NA; V: TRBV7-3; J: TRBJ2-1; CDR3: CASSFNYPSYNEQFF; DNA: TGTGCCAGCAGCTTTAACTACCCCTCCTACAATGAGCAGTTCTTC
D: TRBD1; size: NA; V: TRBV6-5; J: TRBJ2-1; CDR3: CASSSTGYNEQFF; DNA: TGTGCCAGCAGTTCGACAGGGTACAATGAGCAGTTCTTC
D: NA; size: NA; V: TRBV11-1; J: TRBJ1-5; CDR3: CASSPRDRAIYSNQPQHF; DNA: TGTGCCAGCAGCCCCCGGGACCGCGCAATTTATAGCAATCAGCCCCAGCATTTT
D: TRBD1; size: NA; V: TRBV5-1; J: TRBJ2-5; CDR3: CASSLGGQGSQETQYF; DNA: TGCGCCAGCAGCTTGGGGGGACAGGGTTCACAAGAGACCCAGTACTTC
D: NA; size: NA; V: TRBV6-5; J: TRBJ1-4; CDR3: CASSYSDATNEKLFF; DNA: TGTGCCAGCAGTTACTCGGATGCAACTAATGAAAAACTGTTTTTT
D: NA; size: NA; V: TRBV7-6; J: TRBJ1-2; CDR3: CASNPLPGYGYTF; DNA: TGTGCCAGCAACCCCCTTCCGGGCTATGGCTACACCTTC
D: NA; size: NA; V: TRBV7-9; J: TRBJ1-2; CDR3: CASSPPTGFYGYTF; DNA: TGTGCCAGCAGCCCCCCGACAGGTTTCTATGGCTACACCTTC
D: TRBD2; size: few; V: TRBV4-3; J: TRBJ2-1; CDR3: CASSSLAGDENEQFF; DNA: TGCGCCAGCAGCTCACTAGCGGGAGATGAAAATGAGCAGTTCTTC
D: TRBD1; size: NA; V: TRBV7-8; J: TRBJ2-5; CDR3: CASSPSGTGAGETQYF; DNA: TGTGCCAGCAGCCCCTCCGGGACAGGGGCGGGAGAGACCCAGTACTTC